Listed below are T cell receptor beta chains from one sample, sequenced in a study of blood T cell repertoires in COVID-19. Profiling relied on immunoSEQ multiplex PCR, and the TCRdb table lists in-frame clones only, not all of them. The sample carries about 78,000 clones, more than 80% recorded once. The material sequenced was peripheral blood. The receptors were gathered from a woman of 80 years or more with acute or convalescent COVID-19. Each CDR3 is given with its conserved first and last residue. Size is omitted from some rows. Given values are once, few, many or a class for expanded clones.

J,V,size,CDR3
TRBJ1-5,TRBV6-1,-,CASSEHRDRDNQPQHF
TRBJ2-5,TRBV6-5,-,CASSYSLQGTETQYF
TRBJ2-7,TRBV28,-,CASRLGGPSYEQYF
TRBJ2-5,TRBV18,-,CASSPQDRDQETQYF
TRBJ2-7,TRBV29-1,-,CSVGAGYEQYF
TRBJ2-6,TRBV6-5,-,CASIKGGANVLTF
TRBJ2-2,TRBV18,-,CASSPGGTGELFF
TRBJ2-7,TRBV5-4,-,CASSTGTSGSIPSYEQYF
TRBJ1-2,TRBV5-1,-,CASSLGQGNYGYTF
TRBJ2-3,TRBV6-6,-,CASGGVGTDTQYF
TRBJ1-2,TRBV19,-,CASGTGANYGYTF
TRBJ2-7,TRBV9,once,CASSVGEGGSPYEQYF
TRBJ2-1,TRBV4-1,few,CASSQGAITYNEQFF
TRBJ2-2,TRBV3-1/TRBV3-2,-,CASSQYAGVTGELFF
TRBJ1-5,TRBV19,once,CASNLGALYSNQPQHF
TRBJ2-7,TRBV5-4,-,CASSSGTEYYEQYF
TRBJ1-1,TRBV2,-,CASSEGLYMNTEAFF
TRBJ1-2,TRBV18,-,CASSPTTGSNYGYTF
TRBJ1-6,TRBV6-6,-,CASSYVGGRFHSPLHF
TRBJ2-5,TRBV11-2,-,CASSASPNFQETQYF
TRBJ1-1,TRBV3-1/TRBV3-2,once,CASGGPEAFF
TRBJ2-7,TRBV5-4,-,CASSPGQHEQYF
TRBJ2-1,TRBV29-1,-,CSVGLADSYNEQFF
TRBJ2-1,TRBV2,few,CASRVGGSYNEQFF
TRBJ2-1,TRBV3-1/TRBV3-2,-,CASSQPGQTYNEQFF
TRBJ2-7,TRBV6-6,-,CASTNRETREQYF
TRBJ1-3,TRBV5-1,-,CASSLEGGNTIYF
TRBJ2-3,TRBV9,-,CASSVTGGASGTDTQYF
TRBJ2-7,TRBV11-2,-,CASSLGQFLEQYF
TRBJ1-2,TRBV28,-,CASSLGAGLYGYTF
TRBJ1-2,TRBV11-2,-,CASSSNGFGGYTF
TRBJ2-1,TRBV27,-,CASSFPDRVHEQFF
TRBJ1-1,TRBV5-1,-,CASSLAQGGNTEAFF
TRBJ1-2,TRBV6-5,-,CATSGTGYGYTF
TRBJ1-1,TRBV5-1,-,CASSWEQGTEAFF
TRBJ2-2,TRBV7-6,-,CASSLNSQGMVELFF
TRBJ1-1,TRBV12-3/TRBV12-4,-,CASSLSGETEAFF
TRBJ2-1,TRBV27,once,CASRRLAGVNEQFF
TRBJ1-2,TRBV6-5,-,CASNVDTTAGSYTF
TRBJ1-5,TRBV13,-,CASSLGRQPQHF
TRBJ2-3,TRBV5-6,-,CASSLGTNTDTQYF
TRBJ2-1,TRBV24-1,-,CATSTGTVGEQFF
TRBJ1-2,TRBV5-6,-,CASSFGGTGGFYGYTF
TRBJ1-5,TRBV18,-,CASSPSTGGDQPQHF
TRBJ2-7,TRBV19,-,CASSIDRYEQYF
TRBJ1-1,TRBV6-5,-,CASSPYSNTEAFF
TRBJ2-1,TRBV5-1,-,CASSLGGGGHNEQFF
TRBJ2-3,TRBV5-6,-,CASSPGTDTQYF
TRBJ1-4,TRBV5-4,-,CASSLQGAREKLFF
TRBJ2-1,TRBV19,-,CASSTGVSHNEQFF
TRBJ1-5,TRBV20-1,-,CSASGEPQHF